The rows below give T cell receptor beta chains drawn from one sample of a study of blood T cell repertoires in COVID-19. Generated by immunoSEQ multiplex PCR, the TCRdb table keeps only in-frame clones and is missing some. The sample yields tens of thousands of clones, approximately 90% seen once. The material sequenced was peripheral blood. The origin of the receptors is a woman aged 60-75 years with COVID-19, enrolled during active disease. Each CDR3 is given with its conserved first and last residue. D genes are given only for firm matches. The size entry is marked missing in some rows and otherwise reads once, few, many or a size class.

clone_size	d_call	v_call	j_call	cdr3_aa	cdr3_nt
once	NA	TRBV27	TRBJ2-7	CASSASLTGYEQYF	TGTGCCAGCAGTGCCTCACTCACAGGTTACGAGCAGTACTTC
NA	NA	TRBV4-3	TRBJ2-1	CASSHPLNRDSRNEQFF	TGCGCCAGCAGCCACCCCTTAAACCGGGACTCGCGCAATGAGCAGTTCTTC
NA	TRBD2	TRBV4-2	TRBJ2-1	CASSQGPWSGRAMNEQFF	TGTGCCAGCAGCCAAGGGCCCTGGAGCGGGAGGGCCATGAATGAGCAGTTCTTC
NA	TRBD1	TRBV6-4	TRBJ1-2	CASSDTNRTGLVRYTF	TGTGCCAGCAGTGACACCAATAGGACAGGGTTAGTGCGCTACACCTTC
NA	NA	TRBV12-5	TRBJ2-1	CASGLYGGSYNEQFF	TGTGCTAGTGGTTTGTACGGGGGCTCCTACAATGAGCAGTTCTTC
once	TRBD1	TRBV4-2	TRBJ1-1	CASSSSDREVITEAFF	TGTGCCAGCAGCTCATCGGACAGGGAGGTAATTACTGAAGCTTTCTTT
NA	NA	TRBV28	TRBJ2-7	CASRELRQNYEQYF	TGTGCCAGCCGCGAGTTAAGACAGAATTACGAGCAGTACTTC
NA	TRBD2	TRBV30	TRBJ2-1	CAWSVGSGNFDEQFF	TGTGCCTGGAGTGTAGGTAGCGGGAACTTTGATGAGCAGTTCTTC
few	NA	TRBV5-1	TRBJ2-3	CASSLALQGADTQYF	TGCGCCAGCAGCTTGGCCCTCCAAGGGGCAGATACGCAGTATTTT
once	TRBD2	TRBV10-3	TRBJ2-7	CAISAGGAYEQYF	TGTGCCATCAGCGCCGGGGGGGCCTACGAGCAGTACTTC
NA	NA	TRBV24-1	TRBJ2-5	CATSDLSVQETQYF	TGTGCCACCAGTGATTTATCCGTACAAGAGACCCAGTACTTC
once	TRBD1	TRBV6-5	TRBJ2-7	CASRPTGDGSYEQYF	TGTGCCAGCAGGCCGACAGGGGACGGGTCCTACGAGCAGTACTTC
NA	TRBD2	TRBV15	TRBJ2-7	CATSRVGTRTYEQYF	TGTGCCACCAGCAGGGTCGGGACTAGGACTTACGAGCAGTACTTC
NA	TRBD2	TRBV9	TRBJ2-3	CASSSSGASTDTQYF	TGTGCCAGCAGCTCCAGCGGGGCCAGCACAGATACGCAGTATTTT
NA	TRBD1	TRBV5-1	TRBJ2-7	CASSQGQVLDEQYF	TGCGCCAGCAGCCAAGGACAGGTCCTGGACGAGCAGTACTTC
NA	TRBD1	TRBV19	TRBJ1-5	CASSTGTGSYQPQHF	TGTGCCAGTAGTACCGGGACAGGGTCCTATCAGCCCCAGCATTTT
NA	NA	TRBV19	TRBJ2-7	CASSIAVASSYEQYF	TGTGCCAGTAGTATAGCGGTCGCATCTTCTTACGAGCAGTACTTC
NA	TRBD1	TRBV7-2	TRBJ1-5	CASSSYPGQLNQPQHF	TGTGCCAGCAGCTCTTATCCGGGACAGCTTAATCAGCCCCAGCATTTT
few	NA	TRBV23-1	TRBJ2-3	CASSPRGSTDTQYF	TGCGCCAGCAGTCCCAGGGGATCCACAGATACGCAGTATTTT
NA	TRBD1	TRBV5-1	TRBJ1-1	CASSLGAGGPPEAFF	TGCGCCAGCAGCTTGGGGGCAGGGGGCCCGCCTGAAGCTTTCTTT
NA	NA	TRBV15	TRBJ2-7	CATSDAYEQYF	TGTGCCACCTCAGATGCCTACGAGCAGTACTTC
NA	NA	TRBV18	TRBJ1-5	CASSPKGVHQPQHF	TGTGCCAGCTCACCGAAGGGGGTCCATCAGCCCCAGCATTTT
NA	NA	TRBV7-9	TRBJ1-4	CASNSLGSWNEKLFF	TGTGCCAGCAACTCTCTAGGTTCGTGGAATGAAAAACTGTTTTTT
NA	NA	TRBV27	TRBJ2-1	CASRREGMYNEQFF	TGTGCCAGCAGGCGGGAAGGTATGTACAATGAGCAGTTCTTC
NA	TRBD1	TRBV5-1	TRBJ2-7	CASSLGTGVTYEQYF	TGCGCCAGCAGCTTGGGGACAGGCGTCACCTACGAGCAGTACTTC
NA	TRBD1	TRBV29-1	TRBJ1-2	CSVEPQGQGNYGYTF	TGCAGCGTTGAACCTCAGGGACAGGGGAACTATGGCTACACCTTC